This T cell receptor (beta chain) was sequenced for a study of blood T cell repertoires in COVID-19. Study at large: Sites in the United States, Italy and Spain provided acute and convalescent COVID-19 samples. T cells, B-cell-depleted T cells, or PBMCs provided the cDNA or gDNA that served as material.

How the authors handled the data: Reference gene primer amplification gave estimated nucleated cell counts. Using immunoSEQ multiplex PCR, the repertoire was profiled, and TCRdb retains in-frame clones only, with some absent. That table furnishes V, J and clone size, whereas the DNA furnished D and trimming. The sample carries about 150,000 clones, around 84% recorded once. In germline, CDR1 is LGHDT, CDR2 YNNKEL (reference sequence). Trimming took off 4 bases at V and 6 bases at J, with 10 bases between the two ends. This CDR3 is built from 12 residues. Sequencing used peripheral blood. V usage is TRBV3-1 (or the pseudogene TRBV3-2) and J usage is TRBJ2-7; D is possibly TRBD1 (5 bases). This clonotype was sampled from a woman aged 45-65 years in a cohort sampled during active or convalescent COVID-19. The CDR3 is CASSPQGFEQYF. The CDR3 DNA sequence: TGTGCCAGCAGCCCCCAGGGTTTCGAGCAGTACTTC.